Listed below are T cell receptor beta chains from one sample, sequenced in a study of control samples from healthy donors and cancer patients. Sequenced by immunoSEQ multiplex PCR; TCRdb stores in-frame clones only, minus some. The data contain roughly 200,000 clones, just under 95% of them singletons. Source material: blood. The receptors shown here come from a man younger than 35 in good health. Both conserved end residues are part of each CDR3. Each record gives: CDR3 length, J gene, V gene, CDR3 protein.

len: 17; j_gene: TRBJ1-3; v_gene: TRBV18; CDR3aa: CASSPSPGQGSGNTIYF
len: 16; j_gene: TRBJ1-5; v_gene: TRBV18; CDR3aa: CASSPTGGAGPQPQHF
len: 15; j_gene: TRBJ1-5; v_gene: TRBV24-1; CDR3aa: CATSDSKYSNQPQHF
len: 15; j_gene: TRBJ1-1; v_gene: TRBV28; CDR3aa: CASSLEGAGYTEAFF
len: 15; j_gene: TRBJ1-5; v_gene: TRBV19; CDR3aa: CASSKGQSKYQPQHF
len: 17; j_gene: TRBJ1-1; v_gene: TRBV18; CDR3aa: CASSSRDLGRENTEAFF
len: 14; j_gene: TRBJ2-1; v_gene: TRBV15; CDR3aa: CATSSHQGYNEQFF
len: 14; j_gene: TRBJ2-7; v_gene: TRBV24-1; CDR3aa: CATSAGQGTYEQYF
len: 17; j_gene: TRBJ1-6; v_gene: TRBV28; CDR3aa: CASKLRGAFGGYSPLHF
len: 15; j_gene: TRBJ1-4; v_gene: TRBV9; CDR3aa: CASSVEGFLGEKLFF
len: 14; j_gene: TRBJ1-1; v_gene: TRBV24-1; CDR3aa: CATSDPRSASEAFF
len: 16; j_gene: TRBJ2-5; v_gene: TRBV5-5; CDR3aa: CASSVSGTGLGETQYF
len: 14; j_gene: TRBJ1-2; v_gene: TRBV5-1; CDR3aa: CASSLDTYTGGYTF
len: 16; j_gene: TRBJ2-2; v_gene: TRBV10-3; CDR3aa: CAISEFSGGDAGELFF
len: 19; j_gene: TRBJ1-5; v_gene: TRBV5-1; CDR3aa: CASSLAPTGRGASNQPQHF
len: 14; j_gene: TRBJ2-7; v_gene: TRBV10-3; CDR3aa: CATSGTGGSPEQYF
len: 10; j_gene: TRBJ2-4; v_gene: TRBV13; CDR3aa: CASIRAIQYF
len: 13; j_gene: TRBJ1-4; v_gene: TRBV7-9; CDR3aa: CAILIGSNEKLFF
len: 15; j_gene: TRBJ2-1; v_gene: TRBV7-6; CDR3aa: CASSLTGASYNEQFF
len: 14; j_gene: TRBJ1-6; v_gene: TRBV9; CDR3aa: CASSLYRQNSPLHF
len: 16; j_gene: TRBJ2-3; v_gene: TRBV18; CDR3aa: CASSPSWSENTDTQYF
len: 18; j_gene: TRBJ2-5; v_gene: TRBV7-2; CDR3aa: CASSSPLSYRDRQETQYF
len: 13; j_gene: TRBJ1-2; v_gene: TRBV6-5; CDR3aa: CASSPGLIYGYTF
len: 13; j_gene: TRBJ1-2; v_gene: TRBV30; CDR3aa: CAYNGDSNYGYTF
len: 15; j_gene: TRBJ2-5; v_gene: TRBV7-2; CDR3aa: CASSQTGGNWETQYF
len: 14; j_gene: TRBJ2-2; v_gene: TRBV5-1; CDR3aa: CASSTTGYTGELFF
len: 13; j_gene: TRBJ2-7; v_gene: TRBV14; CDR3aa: CASSPSRGGEQYF
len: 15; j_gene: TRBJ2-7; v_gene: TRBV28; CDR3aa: CASSLDRDIIYEQYF
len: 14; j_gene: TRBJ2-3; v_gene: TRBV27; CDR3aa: CASSSLAGSDTQYF
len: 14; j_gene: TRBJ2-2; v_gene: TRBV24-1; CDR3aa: CATSGTVNTGELFF
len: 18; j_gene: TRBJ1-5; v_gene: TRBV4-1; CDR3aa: CASSQEATGRRSNQPQHF
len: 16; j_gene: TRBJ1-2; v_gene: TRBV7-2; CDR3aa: CASSRLNWGAGYGYTF
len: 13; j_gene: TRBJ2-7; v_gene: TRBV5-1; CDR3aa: CASSLTGFYEQYF
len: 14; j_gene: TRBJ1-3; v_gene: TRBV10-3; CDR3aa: CAISHERRGNTIYF
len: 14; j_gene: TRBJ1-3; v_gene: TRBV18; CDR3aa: CASSGDSSGNTIYF
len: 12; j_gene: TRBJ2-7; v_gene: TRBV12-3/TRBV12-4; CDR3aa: CASSFTGAEQYF
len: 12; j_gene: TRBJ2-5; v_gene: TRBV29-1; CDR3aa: CSLRTSGETQYF
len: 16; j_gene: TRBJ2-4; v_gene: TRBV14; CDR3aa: CASSPLFRGPRGIQYF
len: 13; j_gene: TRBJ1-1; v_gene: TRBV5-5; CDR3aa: CASSRKKNTEAFF
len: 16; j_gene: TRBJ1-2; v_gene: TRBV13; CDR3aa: CASSSRAGGRNYGYTF
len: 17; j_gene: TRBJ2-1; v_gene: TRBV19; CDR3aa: CASSPQETKMTYNEQFF
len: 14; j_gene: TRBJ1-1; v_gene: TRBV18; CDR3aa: CASSPRVANTEAFF
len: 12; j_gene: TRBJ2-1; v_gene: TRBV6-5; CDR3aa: CASGTVYNEQFF
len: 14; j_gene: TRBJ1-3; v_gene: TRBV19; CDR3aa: CASSIQITGNTIYF
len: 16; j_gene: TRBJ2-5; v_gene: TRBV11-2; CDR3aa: CASSGLGGGYQETQYF
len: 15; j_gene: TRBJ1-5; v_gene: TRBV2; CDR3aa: CASRPGQGFYQPQHF